In its sample, the clone carrying this T cell receptor (beta chain) was seen once. Its antigen is as yet unknown. Other DNA sequences from this sample encode an identical CDR3 as well. TCRdb keeps only in-frame clones here, not all; method: immunoSEQ multiplex PCR. This sample has about 99,000 clones, with roughly 90% found just once. This sample was included in a study of T cell responses to AZD1222 COVID-19 vaccine. Pooled samples include second doses given at about 4 or 12 weeks. Study-level results: Unmutated variant regions are reportedly the target of nearly half of TCRs that are spike-specific. Seropositive AZD1222 recipients at baseline numbered only five or six. Following two doses of AZD1222, Spike-specific TCR breadth and depth rose.

This specimen was peripheral blood, taken 28 days after the second AZD1222 dose. The receptor was isolated from an adult who received the AZD1222 COVID-19 vaccine.

The CDR3: CSARGDNEQFF. The CDR3, as DNA: TGCAGTGCTAGAGGGGACAATGAGCAGTTCTTC. V usage is TRBV20-1 and J usage is TRBJ2-1, with unresolved D. Germline V gene data show CDR1 as DFQATT and CDR2 as SNEGSKA (reference sequence). This CDR3 spans 11 amino acids. Trimming removed 1 base from V and 5 bases from J, with 3 bases in between.